This TCR beta chain was identified during a study of shared clonotypes between healthy human individuals. Assay: immunoSEQ multiplex PCR; the TCRdb copy retains only in-frame clones and omits some. The table has approximately 1.9 million clones, about 93% seen once. Concerning this clone: Its matching antigen is unknown.

Notes on the study in general: Although depth was large, rarefaction showed that sequencing of the sorted subsets was incomplete.

CDR3 size: 12 residues. The germline V gene encodes CDR1 SGHNT and CDR2 YYREEE (reference sequence). V was shortened by 4 bases and J by 7 bases, with 11 bases between the two germline ends. Terminally differentiated effector memory CD45RA+ cells were excluded by CCR7 positive selection of CD45RO-negative cells. Source material: naive CD8+ T cells from PBMCs. The rearrangement uses TRBV5-4 and TRBJ1-1; D uncertain. This TCR derives from a man between 18 and 29 years old in good health. Some clones in this sample may be carry-over from other donors' samples. CDR3 residues: CASSHLQNEAFF. CDR3 DNA sequence: TGTGCCAGCAGCCACTTACAGAATGAAGCTTTCTTT. Full variable domain (missing parts from reference TRBV5-4 and TRBJ1-1): ETGVTQSPTHLIKTRGQQVTLRCSSQSGHNTVSWYQQALGQGPQFIFQYYREEENGRGNFPPRFSGLQFPNYSSELNVNALELDDSALYLCASSHLQNEAFFGQGTRLTVV.